The 11 T cell receptor beta chains listed next were all sequenced from one sample in a study of shared clonotypes between healthy human individuals. Measured with immunoSEQ multiplex PCR; TCRdb has only the in-frame clones, and not every one. Of approximately 2.5 million clones listed, under 95% are singletons. The sample comprised naive CD4+ T cells from PBMCs. Subset in this sample: CD45RA+ positively selected. The receptors here all came from a man between 18 and 29 years old in good health. Some clones in this sample may be carry-over from other donors' samples.

This chain connects TRBV7-2 to TRBJ2-1; maybe TRBD2 (5 bases). V lost 5 bases to trimming and J lost 4 bases, with 12 bases between them. This CDR3 spans 14 amino acids. Germline values: CDR1 SGHTA, CDR2 FQGNSA. The CDR3 loop is CASSRGERYNEQFF. CDR3 bases: TGTGCCAGCAGCCGTGGGGAGCGGTACAATGAGCAGTTCTTC. Drawing the rest from reference TRBV7-2 and TRBJ2-1, the complete variable domain is GAGVSQSPSNKVTEKGKDVELRCDPISGHTALYWYRQSLGQGLEFLIYFQGNSAPDKSGLPSDRFSAERTGGSVSTLTIQRTQQEDSAVYLCASSRGERYNEQFFGPGTRLTVL.

The chain recombines TRBV5-1 with TRBJ1-1; D perhaps matches TRBD1 (5 bases). The germline gives CDR1 SGHRS, CDR2 YFSETQ. V was trimmed by 3 bases and J by 1 base, leaving 13 bases between them. The CDR3 has 15 residues. CDR3 DNA sequence: TGCGCCAGCAGCTCCTTCTTTGGGGGGAACACTGAAGCTTTCTTT. Translating gives CASSSFFGGNTEAFF. The complete variable domain, with remaining parts taken from reference TRBV5-1 and TRBJ1-1, reads KAGVTQTPRYLIKTRGQQVTLSCSPISGHRSVSWYQQTPGQGLQFLFEYFSETQRNKGNFPGRFSGRQFSNSRSEMNVSTLELGDSALYLCASSSFFGGNTEAFFGQGTRLTVV.

On this clone: Different DNA sequences within this sample yield the same CDR3. This sequence joins TRBV28 and TRBJ1-2, with D possibly being TRBD1 (6 bases). The V and J ends lost 2 bases and 2 bases respectively, with 9 bases between them. Germline loops: CDR1 MDHEN, CDR2 SYDVKM. This CDR3 has 14 residues. The CDR3 region has the DNA TGTGCCAGCAGTTTAACAGGGCCCAACTATGGCTACACCTTC. Amino acid sequence: CASSLTGPNYGYTF.

This sequence joins TRBV11-3 and TRBJ2-7; D may be TRBD1 (5 bases). Germline V lookup: CDR1 SGHNT, CDR2 YENEEA. The CDR3 is made up of 13 amino acids. The germline V and J ends were trimmed by 2 bases and 5 bases, with 10 bases remaining between them. The CDR3 nucleotides are TGTGCCAGCAGCTTACCCCAGGGTCACGAGCAGTACTTC. Protein sequence: CASSLPQGHEQYF.

This chain uses TRBV15 with TRBJ2-1; the D gene is possibly TRBD1 (5 bases). This CDR3 is built from 13 residues. Germline V lookup: CDR1 LNHNV, CDR2 YYDKDF (reference sequence). Trimming stripped 1 base from V and 15 bases from J, with 16 bases between. In nucleotides, the CDR3 is TGTGCCACCAGCAGAGGATTGGCGGCTAGGGGGTTCTTC. This encodes CATSRGLAARGFF.

The CDR3 DNA is TGCGCCAGCAGCTTGTTACAAACCCTCGATGGCTACACCTTC. Encoded protein: CASSLLQTLDGYTF. The chain couples TRBV5-1 to TRBJ1-2; D uncertain. Trimming shortened V by 1 base and J by 6 bases, and 13 bases separated the two germline ends. The CDR3 extends over 14 amino acids. The germline V gene encodes CDR1 SGHRS and CDR2 YFSETQ.

A word on this clone: Other DNA sequences in this sample translate to the same CDR3. The chain carries TRBV9 and TRBJ1-5; no reliable D call. Trimming stripped 0 bases from V and 0 bases from J, with 4 bases between. The CDR3 spans 14 residues. Germline V lookup: CDR1 SGDLS, CDR2 YYNGEE. In DNA, the CDR3 is TGTGCCAGCAGCGTAGGTCCTAGCAATCAGCCCCAGCATTTT. Translation gives CASSVGPSNQPQHF.

The genes are TRBV6-5 and TRBJ2-3, with a possible D match to TRBD2 (6 bases). The V end lost 6 bases, the J end lost 3 bases, and 16 bases lay between the germline ends. The CDR3 consists of 15 residues. Germline loops: CDR1 MNHEY, CDR2 SVGAGI. Here the CDR3 DNA reads TGTGCCAGCAGCGGGACTGGGGGAGGAACAGATACGCAGTATTTT. Protein product: CASSGTGGGTDTQYF.

The J gene is TRBJ1-1, the V gene TRBV4-3; no reliable D call. Between the trimmed V and J ends, which lost 6 bases and 1 base, there was a span of 9 bases. CDR3 size: 13 residues. Per the germline V gene, CDR1 is LGHNA and CDR2 is YSLEER. In DNA, the CDR3 is TGCGCCAGCAGACTCGTGAAGAACACTGAAGCTTTCTTT. Its protein product is CASRLVKNTEAFF.

This clone was recorded once. This rearrangement joins TRBV9 to TRBJ2-1, with D perhaps TRBD1 (6 bases). Trimming took 4 bases from V and 10 from J, leaving 18 bases between them. Germline CDR1 reads SGDLS; CDR2 reads YYNGEE. The CDR3 is made up of 14 amino acids. The CDR3 loop is CASSPGPARGEQFF. The CDR3 DNA reads as TGTGCCAGCAGCCCCGGCCCGGCGAGGGGGGAGCAGTTCTTC.

The rearrangement links TRBV28 to TRBJ1-1, with D perhaps TRBD1 (6 bases). The CDR3 length is 13 residues. With 7 bases removed from V and 4 bases from J, the gap between germline ends came to 13 bases. Germline values: CDR1 MDHEN, CDR2 SYDVKM. In DNA form, the CDR3 reads TGTGCCAGCAAAGGGGGGGCTCGCACTGAAGCTTTCTTT. Its translation: CASKGGARTEAFF.